What follows is one TCR beta chain and its context. Its antigen is unknown. This sample stems from a study of T-cell memory formation after mild COVID-19. MiXCR, run by TCRdb on the 5' RACE reads, gives a single entry per CDR3 protein. The profile shows roughly 610,000 distinct CDR3 sequences, 15% to 20% of them singletons. CDR3 length equals 14 residues. Germline V lookup: CDR1 SEHNR, CDR2 FQNEAQ (reference sequence). Trimming stripped 6 bases from V and 4 bases from J, with 16 bases between. Notes on the study in general: Clones that contracted clustered mainly in CM and EM if CD4+ and in EMRA if CD8+.

Source material: PBMCs or a T cell subset sorted from them (not recorded which). The TCR comes from an adult woman who had mild COVID-19 (a few samples of this study predate the infection). Cell type and time point are not known. The J gene is TRBJ2-7, the V gene TRBV7-9; the D is unclear. As DNA, the CDR3 is TGTGCCAGCAGTTCCGTCGGAGTTAGATACGAGCAGTACTTC. It is translated as CASSSVGVRYEQYF.